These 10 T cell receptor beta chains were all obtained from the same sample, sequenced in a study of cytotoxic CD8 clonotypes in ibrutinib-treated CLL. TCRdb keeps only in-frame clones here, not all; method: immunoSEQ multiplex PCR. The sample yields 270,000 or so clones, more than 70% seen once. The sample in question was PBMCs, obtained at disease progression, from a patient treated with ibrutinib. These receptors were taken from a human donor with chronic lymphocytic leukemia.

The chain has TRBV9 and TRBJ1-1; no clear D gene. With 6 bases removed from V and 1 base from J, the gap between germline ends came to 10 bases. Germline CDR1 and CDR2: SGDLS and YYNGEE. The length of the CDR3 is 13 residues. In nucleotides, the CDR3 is TGTGCCAGCACCCGGGAGCCGAACACTGAAGCTTTCTTT. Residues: CASTREPNTEAFF. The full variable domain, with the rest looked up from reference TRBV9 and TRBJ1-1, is DSGVTQTPKHLITATGQRVTLRCSPRSGDLSVYWYQQSLDQGLQFLIQYYNGEERAKGNILERFSAQQFPDLHSELNLSSLELGDSALYFCASTREPNTEAFFGQGTRLTVV.

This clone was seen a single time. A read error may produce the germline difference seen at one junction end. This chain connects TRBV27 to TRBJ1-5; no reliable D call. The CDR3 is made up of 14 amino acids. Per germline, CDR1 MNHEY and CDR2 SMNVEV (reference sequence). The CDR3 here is CASSLWAVNQPQHF. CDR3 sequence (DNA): TGTGCCAGCAGCTTATGGGCAGTCAATCAGCCCCAGCATTTT.

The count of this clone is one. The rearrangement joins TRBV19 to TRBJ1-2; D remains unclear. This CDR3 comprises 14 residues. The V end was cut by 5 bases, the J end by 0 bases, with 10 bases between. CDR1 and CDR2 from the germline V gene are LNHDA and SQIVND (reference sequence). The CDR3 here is CASSVVLANYGYTF. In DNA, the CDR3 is TGTGCCAGTAGTGTAGTCTTGGCTAACTATGGCTACACCTTC.

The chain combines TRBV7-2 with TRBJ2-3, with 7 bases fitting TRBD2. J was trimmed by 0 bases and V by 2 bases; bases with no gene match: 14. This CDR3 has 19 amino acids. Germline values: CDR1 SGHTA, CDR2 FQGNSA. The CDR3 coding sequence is TGTGCCAGCAGCTTATCGCGTGGCAGGGACTACCTTAGCACAGATACGCAGTATTTT. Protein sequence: CASSLSRGRDYLSTDTQYF.

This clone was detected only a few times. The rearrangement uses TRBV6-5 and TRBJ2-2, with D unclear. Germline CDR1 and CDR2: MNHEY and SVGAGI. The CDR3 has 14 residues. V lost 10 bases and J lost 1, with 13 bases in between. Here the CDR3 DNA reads TGTGCCACAGGACGGTTAATGAACACCGGGGAGCTGTTTTTT. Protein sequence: CATGRLMNTGELFF.

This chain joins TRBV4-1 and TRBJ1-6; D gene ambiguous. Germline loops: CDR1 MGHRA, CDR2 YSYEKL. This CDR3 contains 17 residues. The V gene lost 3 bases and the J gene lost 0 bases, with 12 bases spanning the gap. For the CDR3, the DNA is TGCGCCAGCAGCCACGGCGGGCGGAGCTCCTATAATTCACCCCTCCACTTT. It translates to CASSHGGRSSYNSPLHF.

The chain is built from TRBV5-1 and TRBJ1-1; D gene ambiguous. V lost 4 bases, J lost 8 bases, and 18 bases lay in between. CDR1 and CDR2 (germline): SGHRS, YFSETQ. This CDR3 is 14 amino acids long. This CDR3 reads CASSQFRGVVEAFF. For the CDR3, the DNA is TGCGCCAGCAGCCAGTTTCGTGGGGTGGTGGAAGCTTTCTTT.

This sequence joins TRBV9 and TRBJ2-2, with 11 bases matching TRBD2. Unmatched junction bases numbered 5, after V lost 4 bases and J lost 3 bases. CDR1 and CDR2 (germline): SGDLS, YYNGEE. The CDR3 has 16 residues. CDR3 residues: CASSINSGRDTGELFF. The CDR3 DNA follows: TGTGCCAGCAGCATAAATAGCGGGAGGGACACCGGGGAGCTGTTTTTT.

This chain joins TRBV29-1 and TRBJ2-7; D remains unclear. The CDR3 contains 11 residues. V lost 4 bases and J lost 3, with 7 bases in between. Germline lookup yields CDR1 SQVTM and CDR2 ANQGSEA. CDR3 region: CSVGENYEQYF. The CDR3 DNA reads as TGCAGCGTTGGTGAGAACTACGAGCAGTACTTC.

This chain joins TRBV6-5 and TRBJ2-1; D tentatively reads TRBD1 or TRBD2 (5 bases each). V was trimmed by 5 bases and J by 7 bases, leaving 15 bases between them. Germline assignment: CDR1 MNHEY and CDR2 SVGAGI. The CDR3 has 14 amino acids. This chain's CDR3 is CASSTRLGVNEQFF. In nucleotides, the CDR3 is TGTGCCAGCAGTACCCGGTTGGGGGTGAATGAGCAGTTCTTC.